These 10 T cell receptor beta chains were all obtained from the same sample, sequenced in a study of cytomegalovirus exposure and HLA in healthy donors. A multiplex PCR was run with 60 Vbeta primers and 13 Jbeta primers. Sequencing used immunoSEQ multiplex PCR; TCRdb keeps in-frame clones, though not all of them. Among approximately 200,000 clones listed, about 85% were seen once. The sample consisted of PBMCs. The receptor set was obtained from a human donor in good health.

The chain recombines TRBV9 with TRBJ2-5; 11 bases agree with TRBD2. The CDR3 is made up of 15 amino acids. With 5 bases clipped from V and 5 bases from J, the junction kept 8 bases outside the gene matches. Germline CDR1 reads SGDLS; CDR2 reads YYNGEE. This CDR3 reads CASSTTSGRVETQYF. The CDR3 DNA reads TGTGCCAGCAGTACAACTAGCGGGAGAGTGGAGACCCAGTACTTC.

The gene calls are TRBV7-3 and TRBJ1-1; 7 positions match TRBD1. The CDR3 is 14 residues long. V trimming: 4 bases; J trimming: 1 base; junction bases outside the gene matches: 3. The germline gives CDR1 SGHTA, CDR2 FQGTGA. CDR3 DNA: TGTGCCAGCAGCTCGGACAGGAGGAACACTGAAGCTTTCTTT. This translates into CASSSDRRNTEAFF.

The chain is built from TRBV5-1 and TRBJ2-2; 7 nucleotides line up with TRBD2. Germline V lookup: CDR1 SGHRS, CDR2 YFSETQ. This CDR3 is 16 amino acids long. Trimming removed 5 bases from V and 0 bases from J; junction bases left unmatched: 7. The chain's CDR3 is CASRAAGSPNTGELFF. The CDR3 DNA reads as TGCGCCAGCAGAGCAGCGGGAAGCCCGAACACCGGGGAGCTGTTTTTT.

The CDR3 DNA reads as TGTGCCAGCAGCTTGGACTCGGTCACTGAAGCTTTCTTT. Translated: CASSLDSVTEAFF. The V gene is TRBV5-4, the J gene TRBJ1-1; no definite D call. Between the trimmed V and J ends, which lost 0 bases and 4 bases, there was a span of 7 bases. Per the germline V gene, CDR1 is SGHNT and CDR2 is YYREEE (reference sequence). This CDR3 has 13 amino acids.

The gene calls are TRBV7-2 and TRBJ2-1; 13 bases fit TRBD2. This CDR3 comprises 15 residues. Germline V lookup: CDR1 SGHTA, CDR2 FQGNSA. The trim removed 1 base at V and 8 bases at J, leaving 2 bases unmatched. Here the CDR3 DNA reads TGTGCCAGCAGCTTAGAACTAGCGGGAGGGTATGAGCAGTTCTTC. It specifies CASSLELAGGYEQFF.

This sequence joins TRBV4-3 and TRBJ2-5; 11 bases are a match to TRBD2. TRBJ2-7 matches the DNA end more closely, so the J call is doubtful. This CDR3 has 15 residues. Germline V gives CDR1 LGHNA, CDR2 YSLEER. CDR3 amino acids: CASSPTSGALYEQYF. In DNA form, the CDR3 reads TGCGCCAGCAGCCCGACTAGCGGGGCCTTATACGAGCAGTACTTC.

The gene calls are TRBV14 and TRBJ2-3; D is undetermined. The germline CDR1 and CDR2 sequences are SGHDN and FVKESK. This CDR3 has 13 amino acids. V lost 1 base and J lost 4, with 6 bases in between. The CDR3 reads CASSQVAADTQYF. The CDR3 DNA is TGTGCCAGCAGCCAAGTAGCAGCAGATACGCAGTATTTT.

The chain has TRBV5-1 and TRBJ2-2, with a tentative D call TRBD1 (6 bases). Germline CDR1 reads SGHRS; CDR2 reads YFSETQ. This CDR3 comprises 14 residues. The V and J ends lost 2 bases and 6 bases respectively, with 11 bases between them. The CDR3 DNA is TGCGCCAGCAGCTTCACAGGGACGCCCGGGGAGCTGTTTTTT. Its protein product is CASSFTGTPGELFF.

The V call is TRBV7-8, the J call TRBJ1-5; 8 nucleotides match TRBD1. CDR1 SGHVS and CDR2 FQNEAQ come from the germline V gene. The CDR3 has 17 residues. V shed 5 bases and J 0 bases; nucleotides not matched to a gene: 9. The CDR3 coding sequence is TGTGCCAGCAGCACGATCAGGGGGCGGGTTAGCAATCAGCCCCAGCATTTT. Translating gives CASSTIRGRVSNQPQHF.

The chain carries TRBV2 and TRBJ2-7; D is possibly TRBD1 (5 bases). V lost 0 bases and J lost 0, with 18 bases in between. The V gene's germline CDR1 is SNHLY and CDR2 FYNNEI. The CDR3 length is 18 residues. The CDR3 sequence: CASSEAGPSDIFSYEQYF. The CDR3 nucleotides read TGTGCCAGCAGTGAAGCTGGCCCGTCGGACATATTCTCCTACGAGCAGTACTTC. The entire variable domain, with the rest obtained from reference TRBV2 and TRBJ2-7, is as follows: EPEVTQTPSHQVTQMGQEVILRCVPISNHLYFYWYRQILGQKVEFLVSFYNNEISEKSEIFDDQFSVERPDGSNFTLKIRSTKLEDSAMYFCASSEAGPSDIFSYEQYFGPGTRLTVT.